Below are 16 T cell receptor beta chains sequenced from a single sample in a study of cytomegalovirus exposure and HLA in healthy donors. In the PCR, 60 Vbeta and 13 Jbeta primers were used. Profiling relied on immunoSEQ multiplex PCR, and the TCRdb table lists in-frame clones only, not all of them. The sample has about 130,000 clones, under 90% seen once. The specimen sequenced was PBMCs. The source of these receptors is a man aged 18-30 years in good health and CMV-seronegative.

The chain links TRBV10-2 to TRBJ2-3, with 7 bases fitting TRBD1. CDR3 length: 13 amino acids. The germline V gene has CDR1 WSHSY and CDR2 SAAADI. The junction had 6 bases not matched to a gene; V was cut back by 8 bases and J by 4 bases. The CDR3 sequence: CASGTDPPDTQYF. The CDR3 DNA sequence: TGCGCCAGCGGGACAGACCCCCCAGATACGCAGTATTTT.

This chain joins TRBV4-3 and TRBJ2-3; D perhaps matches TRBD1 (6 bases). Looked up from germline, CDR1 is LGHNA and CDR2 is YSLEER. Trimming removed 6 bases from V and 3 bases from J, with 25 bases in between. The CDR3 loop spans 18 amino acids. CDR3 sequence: CASSHTGDTTLETDTQYF. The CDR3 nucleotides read TGCGCCAGCAGTCACACCGGGGACACCACTTTAGAAACAGATACGCAGTATTTT.

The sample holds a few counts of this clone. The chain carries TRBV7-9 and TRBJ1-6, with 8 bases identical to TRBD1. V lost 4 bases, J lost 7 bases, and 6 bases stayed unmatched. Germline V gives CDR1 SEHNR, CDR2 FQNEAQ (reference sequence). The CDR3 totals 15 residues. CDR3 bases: TGTGCCAGCAGCTACGGACAGGGTCAGAATTCACCCCTCCACTTT. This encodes CASSYGQGQNSPLHF. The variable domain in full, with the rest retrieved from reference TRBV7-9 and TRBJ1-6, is DTGVSQNPRHKITKRGQNVTFRCDPISEHNRLYWYRQTLGQGPEFLTYFQNEAQLEKSRLLSDRFSAERPKGSFSTLEIQRTEQGDSAMYLCASSYGQGQNSPLHFGNGTRLTVT.

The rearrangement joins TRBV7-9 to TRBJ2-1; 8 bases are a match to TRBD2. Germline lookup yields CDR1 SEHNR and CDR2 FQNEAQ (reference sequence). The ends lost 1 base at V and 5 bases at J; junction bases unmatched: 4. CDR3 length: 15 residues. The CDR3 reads CASSLVSGGDNEQFF. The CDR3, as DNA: TGTGCCAGCAGCTTAGTCAGCGGGGGTGACAATGAGCAGTTCTTC.

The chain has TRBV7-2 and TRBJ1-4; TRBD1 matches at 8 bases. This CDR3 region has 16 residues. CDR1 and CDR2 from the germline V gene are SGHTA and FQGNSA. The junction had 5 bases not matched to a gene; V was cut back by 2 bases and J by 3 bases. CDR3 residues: CASSLNRGTSNEKLFF. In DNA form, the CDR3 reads TGTGCCAGCAGCTTAAACAGGGGGACCTCTAATGAAAAACTGTTTTTT.

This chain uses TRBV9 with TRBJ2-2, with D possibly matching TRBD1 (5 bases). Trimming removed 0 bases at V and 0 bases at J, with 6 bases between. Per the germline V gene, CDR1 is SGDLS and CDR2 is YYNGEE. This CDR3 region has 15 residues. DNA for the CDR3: TGTGCCAGCAGCGTAGGACAGACGAACACCGGGGAGCTGTTTTTT. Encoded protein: CASSVGQTNTGELFF.

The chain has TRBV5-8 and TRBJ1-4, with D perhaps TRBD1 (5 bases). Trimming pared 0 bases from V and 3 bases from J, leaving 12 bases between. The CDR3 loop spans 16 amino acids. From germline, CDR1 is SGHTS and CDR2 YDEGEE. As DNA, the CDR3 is TGTGCCAGCAGCTTGGAGGCAAGGGGCGCTAATGAAAAACTGTTTTTT. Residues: CASSLEARGANEKLFF.

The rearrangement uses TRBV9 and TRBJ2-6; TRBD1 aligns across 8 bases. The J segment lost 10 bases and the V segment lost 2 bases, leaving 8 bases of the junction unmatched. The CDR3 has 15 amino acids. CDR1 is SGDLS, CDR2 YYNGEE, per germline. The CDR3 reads CASSVSGGARNVLTF. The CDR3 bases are TGTGCCAGCAGCGTTTCAGGGGGCGCACGGAACGTCCTGACTTTC.

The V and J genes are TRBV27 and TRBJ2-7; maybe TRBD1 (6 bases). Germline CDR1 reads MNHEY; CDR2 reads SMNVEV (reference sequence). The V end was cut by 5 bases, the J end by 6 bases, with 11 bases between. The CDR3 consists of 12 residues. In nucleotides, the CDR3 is TGTGCCAGCAGTACAAACAGGGTCGAGCAGTACTTC. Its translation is CASSTNRVEQYF.

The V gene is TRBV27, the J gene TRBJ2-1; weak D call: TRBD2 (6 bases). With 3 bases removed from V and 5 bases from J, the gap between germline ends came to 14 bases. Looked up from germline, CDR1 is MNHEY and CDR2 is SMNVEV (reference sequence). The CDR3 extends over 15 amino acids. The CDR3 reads CASSFLRDWDNEQFF. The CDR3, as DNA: TGTGCCAGCAGTTTTCTACGGGACTGGGACAATGAGCAGTTCTTC.

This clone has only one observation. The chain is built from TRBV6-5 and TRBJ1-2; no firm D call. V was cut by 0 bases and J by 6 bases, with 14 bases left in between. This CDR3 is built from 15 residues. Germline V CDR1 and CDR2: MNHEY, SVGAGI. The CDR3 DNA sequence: TGTGCCAGCAGTTACTCTCTCCGGAGAGGGAATGGCTACACCTTC. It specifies CASSYSLRRGNGYTF.

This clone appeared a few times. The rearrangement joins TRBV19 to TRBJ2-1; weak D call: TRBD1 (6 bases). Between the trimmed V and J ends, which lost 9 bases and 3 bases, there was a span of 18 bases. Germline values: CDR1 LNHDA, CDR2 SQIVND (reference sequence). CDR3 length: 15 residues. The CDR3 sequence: CASQPTGISYNEQFF. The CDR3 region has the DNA TGTGCCAGCCAACCCACAGGGATCAGCTACAATGAGCAGTTCTTC.

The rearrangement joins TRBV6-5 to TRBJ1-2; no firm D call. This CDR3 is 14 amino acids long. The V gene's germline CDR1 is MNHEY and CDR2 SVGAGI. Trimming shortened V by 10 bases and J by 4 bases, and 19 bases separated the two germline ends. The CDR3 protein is CATRGDRRVYGYTF. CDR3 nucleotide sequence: TGTGCCACCAGAGGAGATCGGCGTGTCTATGGCTACACCTTC.

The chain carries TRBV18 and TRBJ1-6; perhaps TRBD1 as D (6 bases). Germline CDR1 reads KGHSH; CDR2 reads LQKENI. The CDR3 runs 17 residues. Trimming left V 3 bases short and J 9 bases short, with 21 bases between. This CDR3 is CASSPQEQTGSGSPLHF. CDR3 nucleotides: TGTGCCAGCTCACCCCAAGAACAAACAGGGTCCGGTTCACCCCTCCACTTT.

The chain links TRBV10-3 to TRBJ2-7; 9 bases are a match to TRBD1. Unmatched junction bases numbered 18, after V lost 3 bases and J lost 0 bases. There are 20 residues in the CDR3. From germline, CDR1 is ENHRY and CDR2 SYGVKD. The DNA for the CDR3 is TGTGCCATCAGTGATACCGGGACAGGGACCAACCCACTGAGCTCCTACGAGCAGTACTTC. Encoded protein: CAISDTGTGTNPLSSYEQYF.

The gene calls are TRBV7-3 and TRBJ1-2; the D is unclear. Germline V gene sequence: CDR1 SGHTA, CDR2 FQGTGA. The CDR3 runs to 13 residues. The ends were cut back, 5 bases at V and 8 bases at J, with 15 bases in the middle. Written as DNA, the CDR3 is TGTGCCAGCAGCCCAGTCGAGGGCGAAGGCTACACCTTC. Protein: CASSPVEGEGYTF.